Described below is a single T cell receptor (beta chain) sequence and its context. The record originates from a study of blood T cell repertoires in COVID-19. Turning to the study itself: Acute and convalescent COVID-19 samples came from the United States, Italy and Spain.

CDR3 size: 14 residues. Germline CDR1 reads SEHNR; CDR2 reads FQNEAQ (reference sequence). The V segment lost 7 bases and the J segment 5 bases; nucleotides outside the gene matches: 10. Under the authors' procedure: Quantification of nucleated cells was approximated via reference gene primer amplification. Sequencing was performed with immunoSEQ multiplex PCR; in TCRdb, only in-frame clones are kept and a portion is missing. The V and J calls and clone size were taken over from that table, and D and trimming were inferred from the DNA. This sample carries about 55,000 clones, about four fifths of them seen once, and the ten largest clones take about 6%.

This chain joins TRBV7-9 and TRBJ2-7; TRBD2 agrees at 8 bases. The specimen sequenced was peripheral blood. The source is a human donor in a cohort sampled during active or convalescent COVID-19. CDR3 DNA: TGTGCCAGCACCTCCGGGGGGGCCGGAAACGAGCAGTACTTC. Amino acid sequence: CASTSGGAGNEQYF. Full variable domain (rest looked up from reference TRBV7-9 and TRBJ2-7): DTGVSQNPRHKITKRGQNVTFRCDPISEHNRLYWYRQTLGQGPEFLTYFQNEAQLEKSRLLSDRFSAERPKGSFSTLEIQRTEQGDSAMYLCASTSGGAGNEQYFGPGTRLTVT.